Each of the 30 T cell receptor beta chains below was sequenced from the same sample in a study of tumor-infiltrating lymphocytes in localized non-small cell lung cancer. Sequencing used immunoSEQ multiplex PCR; TCRdb keeps in-frame clones, though not all of them. Of around 24,000 clones in the sample, roughly two thirds are singletons; the top ten hold roughly 5.4%. The sample was lung tumor tissue. These receptors originate from a human donor with non-small cell lung cancer.

The V and J genes are TRBV15 and TRBJ2-7; TRBD2 aligns across 10 bases. The CDR3 runs 17 residues. V gave up 2 bases and J gave up 5 bases; unmatched junction bases: 12. Germline V gene data show CDR1 as LNHNV and CDR2 as YYDKDF (reference sequence). In nucleotides, the CDR3 is TGTGCCACCAGCAGACCTTTTCTAGCGGGAGCTACACACGAGCAGTACTTC. Encoded protein: CATSRPFLAGATHEQYF.

V gene TRBV6-5 combines with J gene TRBJ1-5, with D possibly TRBD1 on 5 matching bases. This CDR3 region has 14 residues. Trimming cost V 5 bases and J 11 bases, with 19 bases left between them. Germline V gene sequence: CDR1 MNHEY, CDR2 SVGAGI. CDR3 coding DNA: TGTGCCAGCAGTCCGGGGGGGGGAGAAGTGTCCCAGCATTTT. Its translation: CASSPGGGEVSQHF.

CDR3 loop: CASSADRRQTQYF. The DNA of the CDR3 is TGTGCCAGCAGTGCGGATCGGCGCCAGACCCAGTACTTC. The chain employs TRBV2 and TRBJ2-5; D unclear. CDR3 length: 13 amino acids. V dropped 4 bases and J dropped 6 bases, with 12 bases sitting between them. Germline V CDR1 and CDR2: SNHLY, FYNNEI.

In this sample, this clone is medium-sized. V gene TRBV21-1 combines with J gene TRBJ1-5. TRBV21-1 corresponds to a pseudogene. CDR3 length: 10 amino acids. The chain's CDR3 is CASWGAPQHF. For the CDR3, the DNA is TGTGCCAGCTGGGGGGCGCCCCAGCATTTT.

This clone was detected a few times. This chain connects TRBV9 to TRBJ2-7, with D hard to call. The V and J ends lost 0 bases and 4 bases respectively, with 8 bases between them. Germline CDR1 SGDLS, CDR2 YYNGEE. The CDR3 contains 13 residues. CDR3 sequence: CASSVGDKYEQYF. In DNA form, the CDR3 reads TGTGCCAGCAGCGTAGGTGACAAGTACGAGCAGTACTTC. Complete variable domain (other parts from reference TRBV9 and TRBJ2-7): DSGVTQTPKHLITATGQRVTLRCSPRSGDLSVYWYQQSLDQGLQFLIQYYNGEERAKGNILERFSAQQFPDLHSELNLSSLELGDSALYFCASSVGDKYEQYFGPGTRLTVT.

On this clone: The conserved final phenylalanine or tryptophan is absent from the CDR3, which likely points to a read error. It is unclear where the CDR3 begins or ends on the DNA, so no DNA is shown, and the CDR3 is as TCRdb lists it. The genes are TRBV19 and TRBJ2-7; the D call of TRBD1 is as the table states it, not checked on the DNA. The CDR3 extends over 11 residues, inclusive of both ends. In germline, CDR1 is LNHDA, CDR2 SQIVND (reference sequence). This chain's CDR3 is CASSLRPPGVI.

This clone was picked up one time. The rearrangement uses TRBV5-1 and TRBJ2-1; 8 bases fit TRBD1. Looked up from germline, CDR1 is SGHRS and CDR2 is YFSETQ. CDR3 length: 15 residues. The V gene end was trimmed by 0 bases and the J gene end by 8 bases; junction bases not matched to a gene: 7. The CDR3 nucleotides read TGCGCCAGCAGCTTGGAACCAGGGGGCGGAGATGAGCAGTTCTTC. It is translated as CASSLEPGGGDEQFF.

This clone has just one count. The rearrangement links TRBV19 to TRBJ2-7, with 10 nucleotides matching TRBD2. The V gene's germline CDR1 is LNHDA and CDR2 SQIVND (reference sequence). After removal of 10 bases from V and 0 bases from J, the junction contained 9 bases not matched to a gene. The CDR3 extends over 15 amino acids. The CDR3 nucleotides are TGTGCCACCGCTAGCGGGAGCACCAGCTCCTACGAGCAGTACTTC. Translation: CATASGSTSSYEQYF.

The chain links TRBV5-1 to TRBJ1-1; D uncertain. The CDR3 length is 14 residues. V dropped 4 bases and J dropped 3 bases, with 13 bases sitting between them. Germline V gene lookup returns CDR1 SGHRS and CDR2 YFSETQ. The CDR3 DNA reads as TGCGCCAGCAGCATCCTGAACCAGCACACTGAAGCTTTCTTT. Protein sequence: CASSILNQHTEAFF. Full variable domain (missing parts from reference TRBV5-1 and TRBJ1-1): KAGVTQTPRYLIKTRGQQVTLSCSPISGHRSVSWYQQTPGQGLQFLFEYFSETQRNKGNFPGRFSGRQFSNSRSEMNVSTLELGDSALYLCASSILNQHTEAFFGQGTRLTVV.

This chain links TRBV5-1 with TRBJ2-3; 9 bases match TRBD2. The trim removed 0 bases at V and 5 bases at J, leaving 7 bases unmatched. This CDR3 has 16 residues. Looked up from germline, CDR1 is SGHRS and CDR2 is YFSETQ. CDR3 protein: CASSLVRASGVDTQYF. DNA of the CDR3: TGCGCCAGCAGCTTGGTGCGAGCTAGCGGGGTAGATACGCAGTATTTT.

The genes are TRBV19 and TRBJ2-5; D unresolved. The length of the CDR3 is 14 residues. Trimming shortened V by 1 base and J by 2 bases, and 8 bases separated the two germline ends. Germline V lookup: CDR1 LNHDA, CDR2 SQIVND (reference sequence). As DNA, the CDR3 is TGTGCCAGTAGTATAGGAAGAACACAAGAGACCCAGTACTTC. Its protein is CASSIGRTQETQYF.

This clone was seen a handful of times. The rearrangement uses TRBV27 and TRBJ2-5; 9 bases agree with TRBD1. With V trimmed by 1 base and J by 3 bases, 0 bases remained unmatched. Germline V gene lookup returns CDR1 MNHEY and CDR2 SMNVEV (reference sequence). The CDR3 is 14 amino acids. CDR3 in amino acids: CASSLWTGEETQYF. CDR3 coding DNA: TGTGCCAGCAGTTTATGGACAGGGGAAGAGACCCAGTACTTC.

The chain uses TRBV5-1 and TRBJ1-4; TRBD1 is a possible D gene (5 bases). The length of the CDR3 is 16 residues. V dropped 3 bases and J dropped 4 bases, with 16 bases sitting between them. Germline CDR1 is SGHRS and CDR2 is YFSETQ. The CDR3 nucleotides are TGCGCCAGCAGCTCACCTGAAGACAGATTTAATGAAAAACTGTTTTTT. This translates into CASSSPEDRFNEKLFF.

The chain joins TRBV4-1 to TRBJ1-4; 7 bases fit TRBD1. The V segment lost 3 bases and the J segment 8 bases; nucleotides outside the gene matches: 15. The CDR3 sequence is 17 residues long. Germline V gene lookup returns CDR1 MGHRA and CDR2 YSYEKL. Here the CDR3 DNA reads TGCGCCAGCAGCCAGGGGATCACAGGGGAAGTTAACGAAAAACTGTTTTTT. This codes for CASSQGITGEVNEKLFF.

The chain combines TRBV7-6 with TRBJ2-1, with 9 bases lining up with TRBD2. The V segment lost 5 bases and the J segment 7 bases; nucleotides outside the gene matches: 9. CDR1 and CDR2 from the germline V gene are SGHVS and FNYEAQ. This CDR3 has 15 residues. CDR3 sequence (DNA): TGTGCCAGCAGCACCGGGACTAGCAGTCGTAATGAGCAGTTCTTC. This encodes CASSTGTSSRNEQFF.

This chain links TRBV5-1 with TRBJ2-5; D may match TRBD1 or TRBD2 (5 bases each). Trimming shortened V by 1 base and J by 2 bases, and 12 bases separated the two germline ends. The CDR3 runs to 15 residues. The germline V gene has CDR1 SGHRS and CDR2 YFSETQ. CDR3 sequence reads: CASSLMGVGQETQYF. Written as DNA, the CDR3 is TGCGCCAGCAGCTTGATGGGGGTTGGGCAAGAGACCCAGTACTTC. The variable domain in full, with the rest retrieved from reference TRBV5-1 and TRBJ2-5, is KAGVTQTPRYLIKTRGQQVTLSCSPISGHRSVSWYQQTPGQGLQFLFEYFSETQRNKGNFPGRFSGRQFSNSRSEMNVSTLELGDSALYLCASSLMGVGQETQYFGPGTRLLVL.

The V call is TRBV6-4, the J call TRBJ1-1; tentative D call: TRBD1 (5 bases). CDR1 is MRHNA, CDR2 SNTAGT, per germline. V lost 3 bases and J 3 bases, leaving 11 bases between the germline ends. This CDR3 has 14 residues. The CDR3 region is CASSEHEGHTEAFF. The CDR3 DNA follows: TGTGCCAGCAGTGAACATGAGGGGCACACTGAAGCTTTCTTT.

J is TRBJ1-2 and V is TRBV6-6, with D possibly being TRBD1 (5 bases). CDR1 and CDR2 (germline): MNHNY, SVGAGI (reference sequence). The V and J ends lost 2 bases and 6 bases respectively, with 10 bases between them. This CDR3 is 13 amino acids long. The CDR3: CASSYGSGNGYTF. The CDR3 DNA reads as TGTGCCAGCAGTTACGGGTCAGGGAATGGCTACACCTTC.

The genes are TRBV7-6 and TRBJ2-2, with 11 bases lining up with TRBD1. The CDR3 totals 19 residues. The V segment lost 1 base and the J segment 10 bases; nucleotides outside the gene matches: 17. Germline CDR1 reads SGHVS; CDR2 reads FNYEAQ. The CDR3 DNA sequence: TGTGCCAGCAGCTTAGTCGCCTCAGTCGGGACAGGGGGAATTGTGGAGCTGTTTTTT. Translation: CASSLVASVGTGGIVELFF.

This sequence joins TRBV7-2 and TRBJ2-7, with D possibly matching TRBD1 (6 bases). Between the trimmed V and J ends, which lost 0 bases and 4 bases, there was a span of 13 bases. This CDR3 has 15 residues. Germline lookup yields CDR1 SGHTA and CDR2 FQGNSA. The CDR3 loop is CASSLAQGSLYEQYF. Written as DNA, the CDR3 is TGTGCCAGCAGCTTAGCCCAGGGGTCGCTGTACGAGCAGTACTTC.

This chain links TRBV14 with TRBJ2-7; D ambiguous. Trimming removed 0 bases at V and 5 bases at J, with 5 bases between. The CDR3 runs to 12 residues. CDR1 and CDR2 from the germline V gene are SGHDN and FVKESK. The CDR3: CASSQDNHEQYF. In DNA, the CDR3 is TGTGCCAGCAGCCAAGATAACCACGAGCAGTACTTC.

The gene calls are TRBV4-1 and TRBJ2-6; the D is unclear. The V gene's germline CDR1 is MGHRA and CDR2 YSYEKL. The CDR3 extends over 19 amino acids. V was shortened by 0 bases and J by 3 bases, with 18 bases between the two germline ends. The CDR3 region is CASSQEYGLSDFGANVLTF. CDR3 in DNA: TGCGCCAGCAGCCAAGAGTACGGGTTGTCTGACTTTGGGGCCAACGTCCTGACTTTC.

CDR3 region: CASSLQWSPAQDTEAFF. CDR3 coding DNA: TGTGCCAGCAGCTTGCAATGGTCCCCCGCCCAGGACACTGAAGCTTTCTTT. The rearrangement uses TRBV7-9 and TRBJ1-1; D call uncertain. The germline V gene encodes CDR1 SEHNR and CDR2 FQNEAQ (reference sequence). This CDR3 has 17 amino acids. V lost 3 bases to trimming and J lost 3 bases, with 20 bases between them.

V gene TRBV2 combines with J gene TRBJ2-4; D is undetermined. The V gene's germline CDR1 is SNHLY and CDR2 FYNNEI. V was trimmed by 3 bases and J by 11 bases, leaving 8 bases between them. The CDR3 contains 11 residues. The CDR3 bases are TGTGCCAGCAGTGATCTGGCGTTTCAGTACTTC. This encodes CASSDLAFQYF.

V is TRBV7-9 and J is TRBJ1-2; D perhaps matches TRBD1 (6 bases). The CDR3 is 15 amino acids. The V gene lost 1 base and the J gene lost 7 bases, with 16 bases spanning the gap. Germline loops: CDR1 SEHNR, CDR2 FQNEAQ (reference sequence). This CDR3 is CASSLEGRGIRGYTF. The CDR3 DNA is TGTGCCAGCAGCTTAGAGGGCAGGGGAATTCGTGGCTACACCTTC.

This chain uses TRBV6-5 with TRBJ2-1; D not resolved. The germline gives CDR1 MNHEY, CDR2 SVGAGI. Trimming pared 10 bases from V and 6 bases from J, leaving 19 bases between. The CDR3 length is 14 residues. This CDR3 reads CATGENRASNEQFF. CDR3 DNA: TGTGCCACCGGAGAGAATCGAGCGAGCAATGAGCAGTTCTTC.

This rearrangement joins TRBV5-6 to TRBJ1-1; 7 nucleotides agree with TRBD1. CDR1 and CDR2 (germline): SGHDT, YYEEEE. V trimming: 4 bases; J trimming: 1 base; junction bases outside the gene matches: 4. The CDR3 length is 14 residues. CDR3 coding DNA: TGTGCCAGCAGCAGAAACAGGGGGAACACTGAAGCTTTCTTT. Encoded protein: CASSRNRGNTEAFF.

This clone was counted a few times. V is TRBV18 and J is TRBJ1-2, with a possible D match to TRBD1 (6 bases). This CDR3 region has 13 residues. V was clipped by 6 bases and J by 4 bases, with 12 bases between them. The germline V gene encodes CDR1 KGHSH and CDR2 LQKENI. The CDR3, as DNA: TGTGCCAGCTCCCCAGGGGCTGCCTATGGCTACACCTTC. Its translation is CASSPGAAYGYTF.

CDR3 residues: CASSLSSTGTGYTF. The CDR3 nucleotides read TGTGCCAGCAGCTTGAGTTCGACAGGGACAGGCTACACCTTC. The V gene is TRBV5-6, the J gene TRBJ1-2, with 7 bases matching TRBD1. The CDR3 sequence is 14 residues long. The V gene's germline CDR1 is SGHDT and CDR2 YYEEEE. The V segment lost 1 base and the J segment 8 bases; nucleotides outside the gene matches: 8.

The J gene is TRBJ1-2, the V gene TRBV5-6, with D possibly matching TRBD1 (5 bases). Germline CDR1 reads SGHDT; CDR2 reads YYEEEE. Trimming left V 7 bases short and J 7 bases short, with 17 bases between. The CDR3 is 13 amino acids. The CDR3 spells CASCRGAEGGYTF. CDR3 nucleotides: TGTGCCAGCTGCCGGGGCGCCGAGGGTGGCTACACCTTC.